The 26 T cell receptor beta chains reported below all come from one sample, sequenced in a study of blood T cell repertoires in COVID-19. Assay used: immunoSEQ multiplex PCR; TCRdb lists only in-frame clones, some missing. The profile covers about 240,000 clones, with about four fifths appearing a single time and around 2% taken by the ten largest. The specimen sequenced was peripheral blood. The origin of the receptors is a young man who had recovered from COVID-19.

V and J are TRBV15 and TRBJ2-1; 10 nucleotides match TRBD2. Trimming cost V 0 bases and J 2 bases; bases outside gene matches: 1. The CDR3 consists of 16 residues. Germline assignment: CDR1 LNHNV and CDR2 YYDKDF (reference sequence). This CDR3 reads CATSRESGGAYNEQFF. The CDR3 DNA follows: TGTGCCACCAGCAGAGAAAGCGGGGGGGCCTACAATGAGCAGTTCTTC.

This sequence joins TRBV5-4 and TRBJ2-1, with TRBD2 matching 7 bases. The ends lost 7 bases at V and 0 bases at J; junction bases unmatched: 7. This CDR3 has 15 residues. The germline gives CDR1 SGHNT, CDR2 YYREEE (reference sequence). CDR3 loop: CASAEGGSSYNEQFF. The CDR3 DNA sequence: TGTGCCAGCGCGGAAGGCGGGAGCTCCTACAATGAGCAGTTCTTC.

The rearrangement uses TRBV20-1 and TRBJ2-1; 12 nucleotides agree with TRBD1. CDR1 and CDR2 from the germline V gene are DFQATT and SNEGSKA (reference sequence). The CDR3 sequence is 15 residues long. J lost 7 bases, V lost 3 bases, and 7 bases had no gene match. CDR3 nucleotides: TGCAGTGCTAGTTCGGGACAGGGGGCGCATAATGAGCAGTTCTTC. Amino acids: CSASSGQGAHNEQFF.

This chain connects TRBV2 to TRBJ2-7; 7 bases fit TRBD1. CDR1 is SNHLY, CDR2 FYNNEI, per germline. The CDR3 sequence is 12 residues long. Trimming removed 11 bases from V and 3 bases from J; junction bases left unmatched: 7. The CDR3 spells CASGQSHYEQYF. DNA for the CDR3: TGTGCCTCGGGACAGAGTCACTACGAGCAGTACTTC.

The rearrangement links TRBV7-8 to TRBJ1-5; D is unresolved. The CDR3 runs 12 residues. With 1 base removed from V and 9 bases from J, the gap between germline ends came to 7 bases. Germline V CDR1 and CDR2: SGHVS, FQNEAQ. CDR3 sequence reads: CASSLGGLPQHF. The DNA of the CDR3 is TGTGCCAGCAGCTTAGGCGGCCTGCCCCAGCATTTT.

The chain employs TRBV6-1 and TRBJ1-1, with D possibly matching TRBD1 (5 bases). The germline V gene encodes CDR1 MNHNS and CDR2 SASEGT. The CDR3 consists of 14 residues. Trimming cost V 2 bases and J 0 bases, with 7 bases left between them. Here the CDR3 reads CASSEPGMNTEAFF. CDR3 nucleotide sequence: TGTGCCAGCAGTGAACCAGGGATGAACACTGAAGCTTTCTTT.

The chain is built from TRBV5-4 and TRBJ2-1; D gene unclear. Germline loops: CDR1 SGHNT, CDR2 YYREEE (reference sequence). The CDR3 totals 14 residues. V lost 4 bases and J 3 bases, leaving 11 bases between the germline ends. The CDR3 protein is CASSPVESYNEQFF. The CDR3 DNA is TGTGCCAGCAGCCCCGTGGAGAGCTACAATGAGCAGTTCTTC.

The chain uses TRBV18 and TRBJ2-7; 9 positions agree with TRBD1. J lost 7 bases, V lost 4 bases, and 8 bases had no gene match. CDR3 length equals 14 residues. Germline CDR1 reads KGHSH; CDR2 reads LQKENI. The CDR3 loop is CASSRRDRDGEQYF. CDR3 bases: TGTGCCAGCTCACGCCGGGACAGGGACGGAGAGCAGTACTTC.

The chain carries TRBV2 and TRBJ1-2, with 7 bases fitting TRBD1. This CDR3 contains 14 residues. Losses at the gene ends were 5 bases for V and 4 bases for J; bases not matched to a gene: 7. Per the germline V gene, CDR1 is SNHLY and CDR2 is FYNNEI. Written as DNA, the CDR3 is TGTGCCAGCAGTTCGACAGGGTCCGGCTATGGCTACACCTTC. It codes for CASSSTGSGYGYTF.

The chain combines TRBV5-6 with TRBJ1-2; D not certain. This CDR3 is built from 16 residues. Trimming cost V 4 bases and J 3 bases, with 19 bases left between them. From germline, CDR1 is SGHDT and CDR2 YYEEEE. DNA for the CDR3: TGTGCCAGCAGCCGTGGGAGGACGACTTCCTACTATGGCTACACCTTC. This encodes CASSRGRTTSYYGYTF.

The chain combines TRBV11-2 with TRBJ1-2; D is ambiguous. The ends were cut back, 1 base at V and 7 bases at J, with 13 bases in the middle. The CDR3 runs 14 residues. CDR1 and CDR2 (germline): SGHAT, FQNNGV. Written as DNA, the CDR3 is TGTGCCAGCAGCTTAGCCGGCAGTCGGGGTGGCTACACCTTC. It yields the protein CASSLAGSRGGYTF.

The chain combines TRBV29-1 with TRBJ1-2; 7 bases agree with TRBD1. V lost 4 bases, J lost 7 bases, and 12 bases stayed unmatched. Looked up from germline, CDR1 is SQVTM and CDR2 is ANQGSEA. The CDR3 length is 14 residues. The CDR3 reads CSVGSTGEIGGYTF. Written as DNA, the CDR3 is TGCAGCGTTGGCTCTACAGGGGAGATTGGTGGCTACACCTTC. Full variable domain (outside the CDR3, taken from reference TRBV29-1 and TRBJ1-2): SAVISQKPSRDICQRGTSLTIQCQVDSQVTMMFWYRQQPGQSLTLIATANQGSEATYESGFVIDKFPISRPNLTFSTLTVSNMSPEDSSIYLCSVGSTGEIGGYTFGSGTRLTVV.

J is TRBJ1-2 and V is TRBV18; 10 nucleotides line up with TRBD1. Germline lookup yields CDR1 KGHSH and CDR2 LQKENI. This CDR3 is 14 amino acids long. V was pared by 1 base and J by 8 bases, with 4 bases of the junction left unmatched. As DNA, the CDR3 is TGTGCCAGCTCACCACTCGGACAGGGGGGCGGCTACACCTTC. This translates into CASSPLGQGGGYTF.

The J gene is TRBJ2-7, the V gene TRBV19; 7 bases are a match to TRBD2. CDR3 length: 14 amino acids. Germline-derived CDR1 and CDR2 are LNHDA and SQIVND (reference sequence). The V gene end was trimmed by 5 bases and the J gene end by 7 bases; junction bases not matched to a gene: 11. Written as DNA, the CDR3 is TGTGCCAGTAGTCCCGGGACTACGGGAAAGGAGCAGTACTTC. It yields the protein CASSPGTTGKEQYF.

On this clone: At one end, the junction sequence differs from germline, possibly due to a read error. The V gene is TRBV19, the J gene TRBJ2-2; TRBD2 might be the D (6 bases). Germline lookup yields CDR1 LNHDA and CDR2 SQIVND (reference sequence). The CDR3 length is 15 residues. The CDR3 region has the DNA TGTGCCAGTAGCCCTAGCGAAGTTAACATCGGGGAGCTGTTTTTT. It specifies CASSPSEVNIGELFF.

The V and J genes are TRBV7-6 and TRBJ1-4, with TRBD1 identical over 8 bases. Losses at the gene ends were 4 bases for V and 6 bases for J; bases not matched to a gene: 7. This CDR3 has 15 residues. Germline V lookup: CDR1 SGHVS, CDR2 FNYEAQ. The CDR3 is CASSSDRGVDEKLFF. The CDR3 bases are TGTGCCAGCAGCTCCGACAGGGGCGTGGATGAAAAACTGTTTTTT.

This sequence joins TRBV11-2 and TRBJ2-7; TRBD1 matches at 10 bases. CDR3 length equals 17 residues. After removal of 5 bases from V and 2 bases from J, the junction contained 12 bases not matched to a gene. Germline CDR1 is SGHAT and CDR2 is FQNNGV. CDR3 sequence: CASSQTTGQGLAYEQYF. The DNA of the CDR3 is TGTGCCAGCAGCCAGACAACGGGACAGGGGTTAGCCTACGAGCAGTACTTC.

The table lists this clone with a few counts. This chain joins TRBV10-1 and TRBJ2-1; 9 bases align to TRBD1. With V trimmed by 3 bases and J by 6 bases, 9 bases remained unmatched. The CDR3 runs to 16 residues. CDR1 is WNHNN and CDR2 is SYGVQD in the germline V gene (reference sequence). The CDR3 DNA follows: TGCGCCAGCAGTGATGCGACAGGGGGGTCGGTCAATGAGCAGTTCTTC. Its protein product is CASSDATGGSVNEQFF.

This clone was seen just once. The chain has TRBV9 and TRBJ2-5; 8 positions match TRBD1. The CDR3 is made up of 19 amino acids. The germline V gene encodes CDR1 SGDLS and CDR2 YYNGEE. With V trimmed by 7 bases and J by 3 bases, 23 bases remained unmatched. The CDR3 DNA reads TGTGCCAGCGGGCGCTTTGGGGCAGGGGGCTATGGCGGGAAAGAGACCCAGTACTTC. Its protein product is CASGRFGAGGYGGKETQYF.

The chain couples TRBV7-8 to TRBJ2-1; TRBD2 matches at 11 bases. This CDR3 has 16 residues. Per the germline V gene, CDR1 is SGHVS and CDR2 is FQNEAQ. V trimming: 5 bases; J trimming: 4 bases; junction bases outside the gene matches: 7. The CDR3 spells CASSALAGGGYNEQFF. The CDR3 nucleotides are TGTGCCAGCAGCGCCTTAGCGGGGGGGGGTTACAATGAGCAGTTCTTC.

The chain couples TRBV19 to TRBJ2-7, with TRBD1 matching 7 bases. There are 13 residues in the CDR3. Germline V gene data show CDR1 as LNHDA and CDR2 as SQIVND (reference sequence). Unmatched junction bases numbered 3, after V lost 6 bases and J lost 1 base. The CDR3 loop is CASRGQASYEQYF. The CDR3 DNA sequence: TGTGCCAGTAGAGGACAGGCATCCTACGAGCAGTACTTC.

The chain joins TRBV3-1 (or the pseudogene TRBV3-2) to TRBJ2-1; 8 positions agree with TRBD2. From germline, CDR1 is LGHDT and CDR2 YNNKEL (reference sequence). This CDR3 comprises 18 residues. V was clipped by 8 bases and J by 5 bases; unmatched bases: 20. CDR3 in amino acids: CASGPPQTGTRTNNEQFF. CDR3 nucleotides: TGTGCCAGCGGTCCACCCCAAACCGGGACTAGGACTAACAATGAGCAGTTCTTC.

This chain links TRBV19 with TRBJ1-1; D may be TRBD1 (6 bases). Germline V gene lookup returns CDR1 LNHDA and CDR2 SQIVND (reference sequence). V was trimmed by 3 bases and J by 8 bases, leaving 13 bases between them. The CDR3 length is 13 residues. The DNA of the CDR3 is TGTGCCAGTAGTATGGGGGACATGGGGGAAGCTTTCTTT. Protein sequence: CASSMGDMGEAFF.

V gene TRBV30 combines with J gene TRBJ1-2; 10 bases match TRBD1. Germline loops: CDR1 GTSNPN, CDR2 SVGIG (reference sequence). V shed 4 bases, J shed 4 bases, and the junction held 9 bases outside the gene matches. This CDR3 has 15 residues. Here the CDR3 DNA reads TGTGCCTGGACTCCGGGGACAGGGGATGGCTATGGCTACACCTTC. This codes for CAWTPGTGDGYGYTF.

The CDR3 loop is CASSFYGGDNEQFF. As DNA, the CDR3 is TGTGCCAGCAGCTTTTACGGGGGGGACAATGAGCAGTTCTTC. V and J are TRBV7-2 and TRBJ2-1; 8 bases line up with TRBD2. The V gene end was trimmed by 3 bases and the J gene end by 5 bases; junction bases not matched to a gene: 3. CDR3 length equals 14 residues. Germline V lookup: CDR1 SGHTA, CDR2 FQGNSA.

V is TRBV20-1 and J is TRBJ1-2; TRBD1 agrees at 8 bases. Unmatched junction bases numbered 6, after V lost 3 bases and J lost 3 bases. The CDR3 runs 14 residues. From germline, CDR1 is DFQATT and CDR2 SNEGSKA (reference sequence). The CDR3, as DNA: TGCAGTGCTAGTGACAGGGGATTTGACTATGGCTACACCTTC. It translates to CSASDRGFDYGYTF.